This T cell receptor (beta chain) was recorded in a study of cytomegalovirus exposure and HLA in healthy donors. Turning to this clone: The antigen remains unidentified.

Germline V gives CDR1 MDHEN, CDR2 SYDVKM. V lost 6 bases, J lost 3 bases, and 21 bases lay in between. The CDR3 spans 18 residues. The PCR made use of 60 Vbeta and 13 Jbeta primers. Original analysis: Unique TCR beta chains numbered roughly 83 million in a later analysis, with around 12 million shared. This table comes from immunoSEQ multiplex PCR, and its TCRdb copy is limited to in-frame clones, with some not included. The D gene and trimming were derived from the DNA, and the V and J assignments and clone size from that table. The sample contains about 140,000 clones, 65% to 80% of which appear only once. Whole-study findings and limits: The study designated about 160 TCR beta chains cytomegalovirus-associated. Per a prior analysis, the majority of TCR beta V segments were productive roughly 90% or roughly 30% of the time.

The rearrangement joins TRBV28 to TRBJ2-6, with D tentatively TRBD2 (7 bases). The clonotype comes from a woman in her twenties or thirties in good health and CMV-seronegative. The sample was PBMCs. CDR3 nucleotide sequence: TGTGCCAGCAGCCGCCTGGAGGGGGGGCAGGTTGGGGCCAACGTCCTGACTTTC. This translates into CASSRLEGGQVGANVLTF.